The next 15 T cell receptor beta chains were all read from a single sample in a study of identical twins. Via MiXCR, TCRdb re-called the 5' RACE reads, giving one row per CDR3 protein. Seen here are 1.5 million to 2 million distinct CDR3 sequences, about 31% observed once, and the top ten hold around 0.3%. Sequenced sample: cord blood. The receptors come from a newborn girl in good health.

The J gene is TRBJ2-1, the V gene TRBV6-5, with 8 bases that match TRBD2. The germline V gene encodes CDR1 MNHEY and CDR2 SVGAGI. CDR3 size: 16 residues. The V and J ends lost 2 bases and 3 bases, in that order; junction bases with no gene match: 6. The CDR3 region is CASSYAGLEDYNEQFF. CDR3 DNA sequence: TGTGCCAGCAGTTACGCGGGACTAGAGGACTACAATGAGCAGTTCTTC.

The chain links TRBV7-9 to TRBJ2-1; TRBD2 is a possible D gene (6 bases). V was trimmed by 2 bases and J by 4 bases, leaving 15 bases between them. The CDR3 loop spans 16 amino acids. Germline loops: CDR1 SEHNR, CDR2 FQNEAQ (reference sequence). Written as DNA, the CDR3 is TGTGCCAGCAGCTTAAGTTGTAGGGGACTTTACAATGAGCAGTTCTTC. It encodes CASSLSCRGLYNEQFF.

This chain links TRBV11-2 with TRBJ2-1; 12 bases agree with TRBD2. Unmatched junction bases numbered 4, after V lost 5 bases and J lost 5 bases. This CDR3 is built from 15 residues. From germline, CDR1 is SGHAT and CDR2 FQNNGV. Here the CDR3 reads CASSISSGGDNEQFF. DNA of the CDR3: TGTGCCAGCAGCATCTCTAGCGGGGGGGACAATGAGCAGTTCTTC.

The rearrangement uses TRBV20-1 and TRBJ2-3; D gene unclear. V was trimmed by 1 base and J by 8 bases, leaving 16 bases between them. The CDR3 loop spans 14 amino acids. Germline CDR1 reads DFQATT; CDR2 reads SNEGSKA (reference sequence). CDR3 sequence (DNA): TGCAGTGCTAGAGTAGCCCCTAAGTGGGGTACGCAGTATTTT. Amino acid sequence: CSARVAPKWGTQYF.

This clonotype was seen a few times. Compared with germline, one end of the junction differs, possibly owing to a read error. This chain joins TRBV5-1 and TRBJ1-5; D gene ambiguous. The germline gives CDR1 SGHRS, CDR2 YFSETQ. CDR3 length: 16 amino acids. CDR3 region: CASSLEGPYSNQPQHF. In DNA, the CDR3 is TGTGCCAGCAGCTTAGAAGGGCCGTATAGCAATCAGCCCCAGCATTTT.

The chain recombines TRBV3-1 with TRBJ2-1; 8 bases align to TRBD2. The CDR3 sequence is 16 residues long. The ends lost 2 bases at V and 10 bases at J; junction bases unmatched: 13. Per germline, CDR1 LGHDT and CDR2 YNNKEL (reference sequence). The CDR3 loop reads CASSQPPAGGRWEQFF. CDR3 sequence (DNA): TGTGCCAGCAGCCAACCCCCGGCGGGAGGACGATGGGAGCAGTTCTTC.

There are a few counts of this clonotype. The rearrangement uses TRBV20-1 and TRBJ1-1, with a weak D call TRBD1 (6 bases). Trimming pared 3 bases from V and 3 bases from J, leaving 17 bases between. Germline V gene data show CDR1 as DFQATT and CDR2 as SNEGSKA (reference sequence). The CDR3 sequence is 15 residues long. CDR3 protein: CSASGFDRWDTEAFF. DNA for the CDR3: TGCAGTGCTAGTGGGTTCGACAGGTGGGACACTGAAGCTTTCTTT.

This clonotype was observed many times. This sequence joins TRBV25-1 and TRBJ2-7; D is perhaps TRBD1 (5 bases). This CDR3 has 12 residues. The germline gives CDR1 MGHDK, CDR2 SYGVNS. V lost 4 bases, J lost 3 bases, and 7 bases lay in between. This CDR3 reads CASSGTFYEQYF. Written as DNA, the CDR3 is TGTGCCAGCAGTGGGACATTCTACGAGCAGTACTTC.

As for this clonotype: The limits of the CDR3 on the DNA are not certain, so only TCRdb's listed CDR3 is given. This chain connects TRBV29-1 to TRBJ1-2; no DNA check was done on the table's D call, TRBD1. The CDR3 adds up to 13 amino acids, both ends counted. Germline V gene sequence: CDR1 SQVTM, CDR2 ANQGSEA. The CDR3 here is CSVGGRAGYGCTF.

This clonotype has just a few counts. This rearrangement joins TRBV10-3 to TRBJ1-4; the match to TRBD1 covers 7 bases. This CDR3 is 13 amino acids long. Germline CDR1 reads ENHRY; CDR2 reads SYGVKD. The junction had 8 bases not matched to a gene; V was cut back by 5 bases and J by 11 bases. The CDR3 DNA sequence: TGTGCCATCAGTCCCCGGGACAGAGATAAACTGTTTTTT. This gives the protein CAISPRDRDKLFF.

In its sample, this clonotype was seen a few times. With a much larger clone just one base away, this may be a read error. The V call is TRBV9, the J call TRBJ2-3, with 10 bases matching TRBD2. In germline, CDR1 is SGDLS, CDR2 YYNGEE. The V and J ends lost 4 bases and 2 bases, in that order; junction bases with no gene match: 4. This CDR3 spans 15 amino acids. CDR3 loop: CASSIAGGFTDTQYF. The DNA of the CDR3 is TGTGCCAGCAGCATAGCGGGGGGTTTCACAGATACGCAGTATTTT.

J is TRBJ2-3 and V is TRBV10-3; 7 positions match TRBD2. CDR3 length: 15 amino acids. CDR1 is ENHRY, CDR2 SYGVKD, per germline. V shed 7 bases and J 2 bases; nucleotides not matched to a gene: 9. The CDR3 is CAIKPSGSNTDTQYF. Written as DNA, the CDR3 is TGTGCCATCAAACCTAGCGGTTCGAACACAGATACGCAGTATTTT.

The chain joins TRBV3-1 to TRBJ1-1; 7 bases align to TRBD1. Germline values: CDR1 LGHDT, CDR2 YNNKEL (reference sequence). The V gene end was trimmed by 3 bases and the J gene end by 7 bases; junction bases not matched to a gene: 8. The CDR3 is made up of 14 amino acids. CDR3 residues: CASSQDRPTGEAFF. CDR3 in DNA: TGTGCCAGCAGCCAGGACAGGCCTACCGGTGAAGCTTTCTTT.

This clonotype showed up just a few times. The V gene is TRBV5-6, the J gene TRBJ2-5; the D gene is possibly TRBD1 (6 bases). The J call may be incorrect, as the DNA end agrees better with TRBJ2-7. The CDR3 is 15 residues long. The germline CDR1 and CDR2 sequences are SGHDT and YYEEEE. This CDR3 is CASSHTGLALYEQYF. The DNA of the CDR3 is TGTGCCAGCAGCCACACAGGGCTCGCTCTCTACGAGCAGTACTTC.

This clonotype was counted once. In DNA, the CDR3 is TGTGCCAGCAGCCATGGGACTCGGGACTACGAGCAGTACTTC. It codes for CASSHGTRDYEQYF. The V and J genes are TRBV3-1 and TRBJ2-7; D perhaps matches TRBD2 (6 bases). CDR1 LGHDT and CDR2 YNNKEL come from the germline V gene (reference sequence). The CDR3 is 14 amino acids. V dropped 3 bases and J dropped 3 bases, with 12 bases sitting between them.